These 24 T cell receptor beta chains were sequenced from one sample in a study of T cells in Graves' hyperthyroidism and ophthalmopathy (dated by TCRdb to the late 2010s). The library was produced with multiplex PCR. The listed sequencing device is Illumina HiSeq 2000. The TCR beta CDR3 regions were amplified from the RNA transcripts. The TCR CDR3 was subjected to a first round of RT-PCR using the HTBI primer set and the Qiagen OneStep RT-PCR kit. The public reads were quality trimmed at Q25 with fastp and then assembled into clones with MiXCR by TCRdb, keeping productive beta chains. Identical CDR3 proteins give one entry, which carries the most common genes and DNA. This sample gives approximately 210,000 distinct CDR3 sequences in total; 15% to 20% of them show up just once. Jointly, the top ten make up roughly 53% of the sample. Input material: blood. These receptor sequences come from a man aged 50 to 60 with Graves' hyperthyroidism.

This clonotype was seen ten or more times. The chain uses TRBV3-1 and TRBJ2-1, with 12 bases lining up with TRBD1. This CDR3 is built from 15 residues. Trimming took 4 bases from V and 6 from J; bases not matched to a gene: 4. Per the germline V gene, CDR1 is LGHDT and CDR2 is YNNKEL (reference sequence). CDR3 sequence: CASSLGQGAANEQFF. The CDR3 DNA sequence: TGTGCCAGCAGCCTGGGACAGGGGGCGGCCAATGAGCAGTTCTTC.

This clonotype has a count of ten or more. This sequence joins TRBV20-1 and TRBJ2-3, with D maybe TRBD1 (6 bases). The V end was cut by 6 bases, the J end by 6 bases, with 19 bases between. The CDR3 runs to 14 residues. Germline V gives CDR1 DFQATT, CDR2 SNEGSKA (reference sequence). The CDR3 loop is CSASDSFSGDTQYF. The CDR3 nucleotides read TGCAGTGCGTCGGACAGTTTCTCTGGGGATACGCAGTATTTT.

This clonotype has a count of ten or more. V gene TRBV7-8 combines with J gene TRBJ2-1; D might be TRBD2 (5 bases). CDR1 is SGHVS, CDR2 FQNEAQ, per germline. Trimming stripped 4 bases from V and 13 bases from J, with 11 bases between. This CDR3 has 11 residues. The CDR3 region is CASSSLEGQFF. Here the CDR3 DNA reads TGTGCCAGCAGCTCACTCGAGGGCCAGTTCTTC. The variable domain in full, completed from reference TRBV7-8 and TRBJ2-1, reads GAGVSQSPRYKVAKRGQDVALRCDPISGHVSLFWYQQALGQGPEFLTYFQNEAQLDKSGLPSDRFFAERPEGSVSTLKIQRTQQEDSAVYLCASSSLEGQFFGPGTRLTVL.

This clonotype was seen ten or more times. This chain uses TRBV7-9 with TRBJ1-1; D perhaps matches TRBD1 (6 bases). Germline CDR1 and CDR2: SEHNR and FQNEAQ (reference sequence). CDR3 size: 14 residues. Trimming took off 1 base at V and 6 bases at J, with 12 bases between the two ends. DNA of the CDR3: TGTGCCAGCAGCTTAGGGAGAACAGGGTCTGAAGCTTTCTTT. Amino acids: CASSLGRTGSEAFF.

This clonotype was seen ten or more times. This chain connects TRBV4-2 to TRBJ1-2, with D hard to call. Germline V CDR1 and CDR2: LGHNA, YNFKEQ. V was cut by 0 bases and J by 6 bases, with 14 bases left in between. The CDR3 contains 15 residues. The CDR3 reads CASSQDPAGMNGYTF. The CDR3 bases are TGTGCCAGCAGCCAAGACCCTGCGGGGATGAATGGCTACACCTTC.

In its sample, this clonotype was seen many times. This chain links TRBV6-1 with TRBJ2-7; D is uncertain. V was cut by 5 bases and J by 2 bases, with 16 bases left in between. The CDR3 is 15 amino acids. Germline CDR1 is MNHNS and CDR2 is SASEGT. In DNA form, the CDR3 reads TGTGCCAGCAGTCAGGTGGGTCCCGGCCCCTACGAGCAGTACTTC. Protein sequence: CASSQVGPGPYEQYF.

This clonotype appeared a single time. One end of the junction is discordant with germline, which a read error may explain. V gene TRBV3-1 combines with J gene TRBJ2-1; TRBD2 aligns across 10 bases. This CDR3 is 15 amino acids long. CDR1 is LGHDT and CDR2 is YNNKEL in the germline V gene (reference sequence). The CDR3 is CASSGTSASYNKQFF. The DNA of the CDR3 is TGTGCCAGCAGTGGGACTAGCGCCAGCTACAATAAGCAGTTCTTC.

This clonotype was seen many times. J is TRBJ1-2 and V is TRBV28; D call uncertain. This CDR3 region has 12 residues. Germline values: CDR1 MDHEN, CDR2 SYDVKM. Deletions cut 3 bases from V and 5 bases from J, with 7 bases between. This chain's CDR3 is CASSLMAYGYTF. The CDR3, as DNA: TGTGCCAGCAGTTTGATGGCTTATGGCTACACCTTC.

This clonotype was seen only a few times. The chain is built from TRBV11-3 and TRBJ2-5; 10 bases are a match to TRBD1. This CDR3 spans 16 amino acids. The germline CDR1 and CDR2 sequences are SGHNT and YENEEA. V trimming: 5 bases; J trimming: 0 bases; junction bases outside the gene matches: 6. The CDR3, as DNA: TGTGCCAGCAGCCCAGACAGGGGGCTTTACCAAGAGACCCAGTACTTC. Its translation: CASSPDRGLYQETQYF. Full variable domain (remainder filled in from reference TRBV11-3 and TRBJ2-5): EAGVVQSPRYKIIEKKQPVAFWCNPISGHNTLYWYLQNLGQGPELLIRYENEEAVDDSQLPKDRFSAERLKGVDSTLKIQPAELGDSAVYLCASSPDRGLYQETQYFGPGTRLLVL.

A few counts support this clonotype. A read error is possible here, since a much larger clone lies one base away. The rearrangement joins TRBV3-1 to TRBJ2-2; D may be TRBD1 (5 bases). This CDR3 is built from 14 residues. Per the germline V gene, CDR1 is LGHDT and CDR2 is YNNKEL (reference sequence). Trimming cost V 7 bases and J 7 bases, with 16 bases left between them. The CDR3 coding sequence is TGTGCCAGCAACCCATTCACAGGACACGGGGAGCTGTTTTTT. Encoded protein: CASNPFTGHGELFF.

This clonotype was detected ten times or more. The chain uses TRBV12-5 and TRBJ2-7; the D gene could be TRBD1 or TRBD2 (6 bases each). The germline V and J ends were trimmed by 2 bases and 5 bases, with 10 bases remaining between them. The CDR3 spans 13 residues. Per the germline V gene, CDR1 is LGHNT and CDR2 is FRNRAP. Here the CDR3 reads CASGLLGGDEQYF. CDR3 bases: TGTGCTAGTGGTTTGTTGGGGGGCGACGAGCAGTACTTC.

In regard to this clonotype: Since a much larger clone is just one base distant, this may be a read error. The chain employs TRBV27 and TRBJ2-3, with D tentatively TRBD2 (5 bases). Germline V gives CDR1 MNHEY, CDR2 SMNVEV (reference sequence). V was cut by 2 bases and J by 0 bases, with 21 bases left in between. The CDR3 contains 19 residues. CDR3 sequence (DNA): TGTGCCAGCAGTTTACTGGCGGAGGTTGGGCGGGCTAGCACAGATACGCAGTATTTT. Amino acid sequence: CASSLLAEVGRASTDTQYF.

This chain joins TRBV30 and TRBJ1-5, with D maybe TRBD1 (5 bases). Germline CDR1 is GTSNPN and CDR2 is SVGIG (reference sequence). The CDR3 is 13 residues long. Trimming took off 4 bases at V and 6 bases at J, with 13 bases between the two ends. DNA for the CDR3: TGTGCCTGGAATGGGGGGGAAAGTCAGCCCCAGCATTTT. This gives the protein CAWNGGESQPQHF.

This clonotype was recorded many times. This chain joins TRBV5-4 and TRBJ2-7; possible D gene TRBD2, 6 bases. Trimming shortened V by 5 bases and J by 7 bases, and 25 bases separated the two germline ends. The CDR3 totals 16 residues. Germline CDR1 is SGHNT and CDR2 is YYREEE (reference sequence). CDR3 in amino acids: CASSNMGGEPLREQYF. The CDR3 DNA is TGTGCCAGCAGTAATATGGGGGGAGAGCCTCTTAGGGAGCAGTACTTC.

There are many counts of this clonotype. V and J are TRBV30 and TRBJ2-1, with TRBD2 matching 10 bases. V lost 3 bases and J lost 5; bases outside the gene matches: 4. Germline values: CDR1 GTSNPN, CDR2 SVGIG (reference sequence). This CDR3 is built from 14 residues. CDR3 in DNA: TGTGCCTGGAGGACTAGCGGGCTAGACAATGAGCAGTTCTTC. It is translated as CAWRTSGLDNEQFF.

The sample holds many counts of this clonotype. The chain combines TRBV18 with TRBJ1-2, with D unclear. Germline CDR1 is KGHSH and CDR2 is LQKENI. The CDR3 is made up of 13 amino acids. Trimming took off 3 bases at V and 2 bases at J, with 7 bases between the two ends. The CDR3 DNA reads TGTGCCAGCTCACCCGGATCGAACTATGGCTACACCTTC. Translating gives CASSPGSNYGYTF.

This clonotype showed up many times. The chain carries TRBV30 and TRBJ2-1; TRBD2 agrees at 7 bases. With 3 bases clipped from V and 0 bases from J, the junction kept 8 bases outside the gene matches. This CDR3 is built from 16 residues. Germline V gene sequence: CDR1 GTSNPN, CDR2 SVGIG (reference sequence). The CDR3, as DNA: TGTGCCTGGAGCGGAGCGGGAACGAGCTCCTACAATGAGCAGTTCTTC. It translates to CAWSGAGTSSYNEQFF.

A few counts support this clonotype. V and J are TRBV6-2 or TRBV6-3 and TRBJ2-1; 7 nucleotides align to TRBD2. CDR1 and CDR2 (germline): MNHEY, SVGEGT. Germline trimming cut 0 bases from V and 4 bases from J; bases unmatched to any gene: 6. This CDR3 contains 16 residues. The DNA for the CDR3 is TGTGCCAGCAGTTACTCGAGGTCTAGCGGTTACAATGAGCAGTTCTTC. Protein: CASSYSRSSGYNEQFF.

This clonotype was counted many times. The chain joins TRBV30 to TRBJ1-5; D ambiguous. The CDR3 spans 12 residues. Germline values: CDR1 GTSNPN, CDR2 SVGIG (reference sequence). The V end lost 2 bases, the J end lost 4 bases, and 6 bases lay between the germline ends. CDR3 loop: CAWSLGNQPQHF. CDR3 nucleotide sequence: TGTGCCTGGAGTTTGGGAAATCAGCCCCAGCATTTT.

The DNA of the CDR3 is TGCAGTGCTAGGGGGGGGAGCGGGGAGACCCAGTACTTC. Protein product: CSARGGSGETQYF. V gene TRBV20-1 combines with J gene TRBJ2-5; 7 bases match TRBD2. V gave up 3 bases and J gave up 5 bases; unmatched junction bases: 6. Germline values: CDR1 DFQATT, CDR2 SNEGSKA (reference sequence). The CDR3 length is 13 residues.

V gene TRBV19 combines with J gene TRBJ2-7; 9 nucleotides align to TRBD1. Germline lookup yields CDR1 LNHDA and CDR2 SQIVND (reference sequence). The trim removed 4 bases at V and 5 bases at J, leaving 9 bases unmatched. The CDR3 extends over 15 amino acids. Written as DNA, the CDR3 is TGTGCCAGTAGTACCCCTGGGACAGGGTCTGACGAGCAGTACTTC. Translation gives CASSTPGTGSDEQYF.

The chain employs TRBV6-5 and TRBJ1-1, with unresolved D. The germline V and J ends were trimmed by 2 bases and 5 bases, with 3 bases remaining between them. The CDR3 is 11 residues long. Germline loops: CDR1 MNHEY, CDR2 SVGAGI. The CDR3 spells CASSYVTEAFF. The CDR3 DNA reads TGTGCCAGCAGTTACGTTACTGAAGCTTTCTTT.

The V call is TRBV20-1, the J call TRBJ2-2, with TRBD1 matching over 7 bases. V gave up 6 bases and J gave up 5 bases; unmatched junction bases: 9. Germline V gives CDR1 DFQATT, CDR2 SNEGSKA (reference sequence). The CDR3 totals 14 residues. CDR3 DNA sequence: TGCAGTGCCAGTCGGACAGGACGGACCGGGGAGCTGTTTTTT. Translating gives CSASRTGRTGELFF.

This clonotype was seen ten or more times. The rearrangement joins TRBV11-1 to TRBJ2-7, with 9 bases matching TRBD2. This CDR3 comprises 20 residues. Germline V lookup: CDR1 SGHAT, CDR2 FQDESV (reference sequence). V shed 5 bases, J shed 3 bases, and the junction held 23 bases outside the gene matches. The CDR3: CASSPRLGRQGAGGFYEQYF. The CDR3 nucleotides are TGTGCCAGCAGCCCTAGGCTGGGCAGGCAGGGAGCGGGAGGCTTCTACGAGCAGTACTTC.